This T cell receptor (beta chain) emerged from a study of shared clonotypes between healthy human individuals. Terminally differentiated effector memory CD45RA+ cells were excluded from the naive CD8 cells, which were CD45RO-negative and positively selected for CCR7. Notes on this clone: As yet, its antigen is unknown.

Deep-level settings were used for running the assay. Authors' processing steps: From ImmunoSEQ came sequences covering only the junction and carrying no quality scores, so filtering differed. TCRdb's table, derived via immunoSEQ multiplex PCR, lists solely in-frame clones and lacks some. The V and J calls and clone size were taken over from that table, and D and trimming were inferred from the DNA. The table includes 600,000 or so clones, approximately 95% detected once. Trimming took off 2 bases at V and 3 bases at J, with 6 bases between the two ends. Germline V gene sequence: CDR1 SGHTS, CDR2 YDEGEE. This CDR3 has 12 amino acids. Notes on the study in general: Naive subsets tended to show greater estimated richness than memory subsets. Large depth notwithstanding, sorted-subset sequencing proved incomplete by rarefaction.

The J gene is TRBJ2-7, the V gene TRBV5-8; no firm D call. This sequence originates from a woman aged 25 to 39 in good health. Sequenced sample: naive CD8+ T cells sorted from blood. In DNA, the CDR3 is TGTGCCAGCAGCTTTGGTAGCTACGAGCAGTACTTC. This gives the protein CASSFGSYEQYF.